The 22 T cell receptor beta chains below were found in one sample sequenced in a study of blood T cell repertoires in COVID-19. Data came from immunoSEQ multiplex PCR; TCRdb stores just in-frame clones and leaves some out. The repertoire holds 450,000 to 500,000 clones, with 88% as singletons. Input material: PBMCs or T cells enriched from blood (not recorded which). The receptors were gathered from an older woman who had recovered from COVID-19.

The J gene is TRBJ2-7, the V gene TRBV21-1; no check of the table's D call, TRBD2, against the DNA was made. TRBV21-1 is deemed a pseudogene. The CDR3 runs to 17 residues. The CDR3 coding sequence is TGTGCCAGCAGCACCATGGGGGGGCCTTTTAAATTAAACGAGCAGTACTTC. Encoded protein: CASSTMGGPFKLNEQYF.

The V and J genes are TRBV5-4 and TRBJ1-2; 7 nucleotides match TRBD1. In germline, CDR1 is SGHNT, CDR2 YYREEE (reference sequence). This CDR3 has 15 residues. V lost 4 bases to trimming and J lost 0 bases; unmatched junction nucleotides: 6. DNA of the CDR3: TGTGCCAGCAGCCCCGGGACAGCGCCTAACTATGGCTACACCTTC. Its translation: CASSPGTAPNYGYTF.

This clone was found once. The rearrangement links TRBV19 to TRBJ1-1; D perhaps matches TRBD1 (6 bases). With 3 bases removed from V and 10 bases from J, the gap between germline ends came to 12 bases. Germline values: CDR1 LNHDA, CDR2 SQIVND (reference sequence). This CDR3 contains 12 residues. CDR3: CASSIDRSRAFF. DNA of the CDR3: TGTGCCAGTAGTATTGACAGGTCTCGAGCTTTCTTT.

The chain joins TRBV2 to TRBJ1-4, with D uncertain. The CDR3 length is 15 residues. Germline V lookup: CDR1 SNHLY, CDR2 FYNNEI. Trimming shortened V by 7 bases and J by 2 bases, and 14 bases separated the two germline ends. The CDR3 protein is CASTRRAATNEKLFF. As DNA, the CDR3 is TGTGCCAGCACCAGGCGGGCGGCTACTAATGAAAAACTGTTTTTT.

This sequence joins TRBV12-5 and TRBJ1-1; 7 bases are shared with TRBD1. The CDR3 extends over 16 amino acids. The J segment lost 0 bases and the V segment lost 2 bases, leaving 6 bases of the junction unmatched. Germline CDR1 reads LGHNT; CDR2 reads FRNRAP. The CDR3 DNA sequence: TGTGCTAGTGGTTTGTGGGACAGTTACATGAACACTGAAGCTTTCTTT. Its translation is CASGLWDSYMNTEAFF.

The CDR3 DNA reads as TGTGCCAGTAGTATACCGGGACAGGCAAATCAGCCCCAGCATTTT. Encoded protein: CASSIPGQANQPQHF. The rearrangement links TRBV19 to TRBJ1-5; 8 nucleotides match TRBD1. Germline values: CDR1 LNHDA, CDR2 SQIVND (reference sequence). Trimming took 2 bases from V and 4 from J; bases not matched to a gene: 4. CDR3 length equals 15 residues.

This clone was detected only a few times. The V gene is TRBV24-1, the J gene TRBJ2-7; weak D call: TRBD1 (5 bases). The ends were cut back, 4 bases at V and 4 bases at J, with 13 bases in the middle. The CDR3 totals 14 residues. Per germline, CDR1 KGHDR and CDR2 SFDVKD. The CDR3 region has the DNA TGTGCCACCAGTGAAAACGCTACAGGATACGAGCAGTACGTC. Translated: CATSENATGYEQYV.

This chain links TRBV7-8 with TRBJ2-3, with 9 bases identical to TRBD2. In germline, CDR1 is SGHVS, CDR2 FQNEAQ. V trimming: 5 bases; J trimming: 2 bases; junction bases outside the gene matches: 8. The CDR3 is made up of 16 amino acids. DNA of the CDR3: TGTGCCAGCAGCCCTGCTAGCGGGGAGATCACAGATACGCAGTATTTT. It is translated as CASSPASGEITDTQYF.

This chain links TRBV25-1 with TRBJ1-5, with TRBD1 as a possible D gene (6 bases). The CDR3 spans 17 residues. Germline CDR1 and CDR2: MGHDK and SYGVNS. Trimming left V 9 bases short and J 0 bases short, with 21 bases between. CDR3 sequence reads: CARGGRPRPYSNQPQHF. The CDR3 DNA reads as TGTGCCAGAGGGGGACGCCCAAGACCGTATAGCAATCAGCCCCAGCATTTT.

The chain recombines TRBV19 with TRBJ1-2; 7 bases are a match to TRBD1. In germline, CDR1 is LNHDA, CDR2 SQIVND (reference sequence). The CDR3 has 12 amino acids. The V segment lost 4 bases and the J segment 8 bases; nucleotides outside the gene matches: 4. CDR3 in DNA: TGTGCCAGTAGTAGGGCAGGGGGAGGCTACACCTTC. This codes for CASSRAGGGYTF. Variable domain in full (rest from reference TRBV19 and TRBJ1-2): DGGITQSPKYLFRKEGQNVTLSCEQNLNHDAMYWYRQDPGQGLRLIYYSQIVNDFQKGDIAEGYSVSREKKESFPLTVTSAQKNPTAFYLCASSRAGGGYTFGSGTRLTVV.

V gene TRBV24-1 combines with J gene TRBJ2-3; 10 nucleotides align to TRBD2. The V gene's germline CDR1 is KGHDR and CDR2 SFDVKD. The CDR3 extends over 13 amino acids. The V and J ends lost 9 bases and 1 base, in that order; junction bases with no gene match: 0. This CDR3 reads CATGLAGTDTQYF. The CDR3 region has the DNA TGTGCCACCGGACTAGCGGGCACAGATACGCAGTATTTT.

V gene TRBV5-5 combines with J gene TRBJ2-7; TRBD1 aligns across 8 bases. After removal of 4 bases from V and 5 bases from J, the junction contained 8 bases not matched to a gene. The CDR3 runs to 14 residues. Per the germline V gene, CDR1 is SGHKS and CDR2 is YYEKEE (reference sequence). The CDR3: CASSTGQGDHEQYV. For the CDR3, the DNA is TGTGCCAGCAGCACAGGACAGGGCGACCACGAGCAGTACGTC.

The chain has TRBV19 and TRBJ2-3; 9 nucleotides line up with TRBD2. J gave up 1 base and V 6 bases, and 8 bases lay outside the gene matches. The germline CDR1 and CDR2 sequences are LNHDA and SQIVND (reference sequence). This CDR3 has 16 amino acids. In DNA form, the CDR3 reads TGTGCCAGTAGCTATGCTAGCGGGGTAGGCACAGATACGCAGTATTTT. Translated: CASSYASGVGTDTQYF.

The rearrangement uses TRBV29-1 and TRBJ1-4; D gene unclear. The length of the CDR3 is 13 residues. V lost 1 base and J 8 bases, leaving 11 bases between the germline ends. Germline values: CDR1 SQVTM, CDR2 ANQGSEA. CDR3 nucleotide sequence: TGCAGCGTTGAAGGCAGGTCGGGGGAAAAACTGTTTTTT. Its protein product is CSVEGRSGEKLFF.

The chain is built from TRBV6-5 and TRBJ1-5, with 7 positions matching TRBD1. Per germline, CDR1 MNHEY and CDR2 SVGAGI. CDR3 length equals 15 residues. The trim removed 0 bases at V and 4 bases at J, leaving 3 bases unmatched. CDR3 DNA sequence: TGTGCCAGCAGTTACTCAGGGGGCATTAATCAGCCCCAGCATTTT. Amino acid sequence: CASSYSGGINQPQHF.

This chain links TRBV7-9 with TRBJ1-1; TRBD1 matches 12 bases. The CDR3 runs 15 residues. V lost 4 bases and J lost 4; bases outside the gene matches: 4. Germline loops: CDR1 SEHNR, CDR2 FQNEAQ (reference sequence). CDR3 nucleotides: TGTGCCAGCAGCTGGGGACAGGGGGCGGTCACTGAAGCTTTCTTT. Protein sequence: CASSWGQGAVTEAFF. The full variable domain, rest sourced from reference TRBV7-9 and TRBJ1-1, is DTGVSQNPRHKITKRGQNVTFRCDPISEHNRLYWYRQTLGQGPEFLTYFQNEAQLEKSRLLSDRFSAERPKGSFSTLEIQRTEQGDSAMYLCASSWGQGAVTEAFFGQGTRLTVV.

The J gene is TRBJ1-3, the V gene TRBV5-1; 7 bases fit TRBD1. Germline V gives CDR1 SGHRS, CDR2 YFSETQ. The ends lost 3 bases at V and 2 bases at J; junction bases unmatched: 2. The CDR3 spans 14 residues. CDR3: CASSSGQAGNTIYF. Written as DNA, the CDR3 is TGCGCCAGCAGCTCTGGACAGGCTGGAAACACCATATATTTT.

The chain is built from TRBV30 and TRBJ1-4, with 7 bases aligning to TRBD1. CDR1 GTSNPN and CDR2 SVGIG come from the germline V gene (reference sequence). V shed 2 bases and J 8 bases; nucleotides not matched to a gene: 11. This CDR3 comprises 15 residues. The CDR3 loop reads CAWSPDRVSSEKLFF. CDR3 in DNA: TGTGCCTGGAGTCCCGACAGGGTCAGCTCGGAAAAACTGTTTTTT.

The V call is TRBV6-1, the J call TRBJ1-1; unclear D gene. From germline, CDR1 is MNHNS and CDR2 SASEGT. V lost 3 bases, J lost 8 bases, and 13 bases lay in between. The CDR3 contains 13 residues. The CDR3 loop is CASSDGWSPEAFF. The CDR3 bases are TGTGCCAGCAGTGACGGGTGGTCCCCAGAAGCTTTCTTT.

This clone has more than one count but fewer than ten. The chain carries TRBV5-1 and TRBJ1-4; 7 positions match TRBD1. Germline trimming cut 6 bases from V and 0 bases from J; bases unmatched to any gene: 5. Germline V gene lookup returns CDR1 SGHRS and CDR2 YFSETQ. CDR3 length: 15 amino acids. CDR3 amino acids: CASKSTGATNEKLFF. Written as DNA, the CDR3 is TGCGCCAGCAAATCAACAGGGGCAACTAATGAAAAACTGTTTTTT.

This chain joins TRBV30 and TRBJ2-1, with TRBD1 identical over 8 bases. The CDR3 runs to 13 residues. V was clipped by 2 bases and J by 12 bases; unmatched bases: 9. Germline V gene sequence: CDR1 GTSNPN, CDR2 SVGIG (reference sequence). The CDR3 sequence: CAWSRTGRWRQFF. For the CDR3, the DNA is TGTGCCTGGAGTCGGACAGGGAGGTGGCGGCAGTTCTTC.

This rearrangement joins TRBV10-3 to TRBJ1-6; tentatively, D is TRBD1 (5 bases). The ends were cut back, 8 bases at V and 10 bases at J, with 30 bases in the middle. The germline gives CDR1 ENHRY, CDR2 SYGVKD. CDR3 length: 18 residues. CDR3 DNA sequence: TGTGCCATCGGGTCGACAGCTGCTGGGGAAAGGGATCGATCACCCCTCCACTTT. Its translation: CAIGSTAAGERDRSPLHF.